This T cell receptor beta chain is drawn from a study of cytomegalovirus exposure and HLA in healthy donors. Findings and limits, study-wide: The authors later found most CMV-associated TCR beta chains appeared HLA-restricted. Clonal expansion, a later analysis showed, was greater in HLA-associated TCR beta chains than in equally common others. It was reportedly the case that the classifier diagnosed cytomegalovirus status with high specificity and sensitivity.

A note on this clone: Its specificity is unknown.

This CDR3 comprises 14 residues. V lost 0 bases to trimming and J lost 2 bases, with 7 bases between them. Germline V gives CDR1 LGHNA, CDR2 YSLEER. The PCR was carried out with 60 Vbeta primers and 13 Jbeta primers. Data came from immunoSEQ multiplex PCR; TCRdb stores just in-frame clones and leaves some out. The table has some 200,000 clones, approximately 83% seen once; the top ten hold 1.4%. The J gene is TRBJ1-1, the V gene TRBV4-3; no clear D. This sequence was found in a girl aged 5-17 years in good health and CMV-seronegative. The sample taken for sequencing was PBMCs. The CDR3 loop is CASSQDSGNTEAFF. CDR3 bases: TGCGCCAGCAGCCAAGATTCGGGTAACACTGAAGCTTTCTTT.